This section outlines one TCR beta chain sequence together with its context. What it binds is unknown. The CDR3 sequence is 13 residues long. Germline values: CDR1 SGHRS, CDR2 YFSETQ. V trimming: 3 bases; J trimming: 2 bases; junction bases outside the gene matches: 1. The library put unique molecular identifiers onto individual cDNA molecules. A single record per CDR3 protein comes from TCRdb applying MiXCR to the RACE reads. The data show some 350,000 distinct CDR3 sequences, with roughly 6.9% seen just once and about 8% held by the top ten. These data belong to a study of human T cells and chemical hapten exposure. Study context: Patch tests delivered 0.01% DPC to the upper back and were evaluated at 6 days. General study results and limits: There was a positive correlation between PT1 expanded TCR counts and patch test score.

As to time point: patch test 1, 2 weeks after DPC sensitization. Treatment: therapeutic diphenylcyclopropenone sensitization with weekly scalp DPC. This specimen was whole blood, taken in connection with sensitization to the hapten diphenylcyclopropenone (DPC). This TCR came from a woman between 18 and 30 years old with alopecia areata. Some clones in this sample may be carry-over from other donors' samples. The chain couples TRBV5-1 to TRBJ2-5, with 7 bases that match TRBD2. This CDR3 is CASSYSGQETQYF. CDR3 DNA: TGCGCCAGCAGCTATAGCGGGCAAGAGACCCAGTACTTC. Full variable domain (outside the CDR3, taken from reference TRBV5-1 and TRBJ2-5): KAGVTQTPRYLIKTRGQQVTLSCSPISGHRSVSWYQQTPGQGLQFLFEYFSETQRNKGNFPGRFSGRQFSNSRSEMNVSTLELGDSALYLCASSYSGQETQYFGPGTRLLVL.